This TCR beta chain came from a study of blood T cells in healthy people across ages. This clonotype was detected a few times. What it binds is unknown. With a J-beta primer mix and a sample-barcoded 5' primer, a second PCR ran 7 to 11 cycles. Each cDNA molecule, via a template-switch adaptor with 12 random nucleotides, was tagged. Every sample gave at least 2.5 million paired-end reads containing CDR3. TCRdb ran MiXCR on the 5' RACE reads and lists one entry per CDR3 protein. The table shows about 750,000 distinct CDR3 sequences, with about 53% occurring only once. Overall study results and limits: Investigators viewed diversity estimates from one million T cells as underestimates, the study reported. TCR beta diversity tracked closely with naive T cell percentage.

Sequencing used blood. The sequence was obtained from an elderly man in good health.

CDR3 region: CASSPLRSLTSGSETQYF. The CDR3, as DNA: TGTGCCAGCTCACCACTTCGGAGCCTGACTAGCGGGAGTGAGACCCAGTACTTC. The rearrangement links TRBV18 to TRBJ2-5; TRBD2 matches at 12 bases. The CDR3 has 18 amino acids. V was pared by 1 base and J by 5 bases, with 11 bases of the junction left unmatched. Germline V gene lookup returns CDR1 KGHSH and CDR2 LQKENI.